Below, 16 T cell receptor beta chains from the same sample are listed, as sequenced in a study of control samples from healthy donors and cancer patients (dated by TCRdb to about 2020). The method behind the library was the immunoSEQ multiplex PCR assay. TCRdb's version of the immuneACCESS table is confined to in-frame rearrangements and falls short of the full clone set. An unresolved V gene accounts for under half of the shortfall where checked; the remainder is of unknown origin. This sample has under 80,000 clones in its table, and approximately 80% of those were observed once. The ten largest clones add up to about 26% of the sample. Sequenced material: blood. The receptor source for this set is a man aged 45 to 65 in good health.

The V call is TRBV3-1 (or the pseudogene TRBV3-2), the J call TRBJ1-1; D is ambiguous. From germline, CDR1 is LGHDT and CDR2 YNNKEL (reference sequence). The CDR3 is 14 residues long. V was clipped by 0 bases and J by 0 bases, with 5 bases between them. The CDR3 sequence is CASSQDRMNTEAFF. The CDR3 nucleotides are TGTGCCAGCAGCCAAGATAGGATGAACACTGAAGCTTTCTTT.

The V and J genes are TRBV11-3 and TRBJ2-1; D call uncertain. The ends were cut back, 8 bases at V and 0 bases at J, with 20 bases in the middle. The CDR3 is 17 residues long. Per the germline V gene, CDR1 is SGHNT and CDR2 is YENEEA. The CDR3 bases are TGTGCCAGCCCTCTCCAACTTGTAGTCAGCTCCTACAATGAGCAGTTCTTC. Residues: CASPLQLVVSSYNEQFF.

The chain carries TRBV2 and TRBJ1-5, with D possibly TRBD1 on 6 matching bases. The CDR3 loop spans 14 amino acids. The germline V gene has CDR1 SNHLY and CDR2 FYNNEI. V lost 6 bases and J lost 4, with 13 bases in between. In DNA form, the CDR3 reads TGTGCCAGCAGCCGGGACAAGATAAATCAGCCCCAGCATTTT. It yields the protein CASSRDKINQPQHF.

This clone has more than one count but fewer than ten. J is TRBJ2-2 and V is TRBV27; D possibly uses TRBD1 or TRBD2 (5 bases each). Deletions cut 4 bases from V and 6 bases from J, with 21 bases between. Germline V CDR1 and CDR2: MNHEY, SMNVEV (reference sequence). There are 17 residues in the CDR3. CDR3 coding DNA: TGTGCCAGCAGTTCCCCGGCAGGGAGCAAAGCGGCCGGGGAGCTGTTTTTT. It specifies CASSSPAGSKAAGELFF.

J is TRBJ2-2 and V is TRBV24-1; D is perhaps TRBD1 (6 bases). The germline V gene has CDR1 KGHDR and CDR2 SFDVKD. This CDR3 is built from 15 residues. Trimming shortened V by 2 bases and J by 7 bases, and 13 bases separated the two germline ends. The CDR3 spells CATSDSAQGGGELFF. Here the CDR3 DNA reads TGTGCCACCAGTGATTCCGCACAGGGCGGCGGGGAGCTGTTTTTT.

The chain couples TRBV12-5 to TRBJ2-7, with TRBD1 matching over 8 bases. V lost 5 bases and J lost 7; bases outside the gene matches: 10. The CDR3 runs 14 residues. Germline CDR1 is LGHNT and CDR2 is FRNRAP. Written as DNA, the CDR3 is TGTGCTAGTGGTCCCCGTCAGGGGGCTCTGGAGCAGTACTTC. This encodes CASGPRQGALEQYF.

CDR3 bases: TGTGCCAGCAGCTTAAGCTACGGGGTAGACTATGGCTACACCTTC. Its translation is CASSLSYGVDYGYTF. The chain recombines TRBV7-2 with TRBJ1-2, with D uncertain. Per germline, CDR1 SGHTA and CDR2 FQGNSA. This CDR3 spans 15 amino acids. The germline V and J ends were trimmed by 2 bases and 3 bases, with 13 bases remaining between them.

The chain joins TRBV30 to TRBJ1-1; D call uncertain. Germline lookup yields CDR1 GTSNPN and CDR2 SVGIG (reference sequence). There are 17 residues in the CDR3. Deletions cut 2 bases from V and 0 bases from J, with 19 bases between. CDR3 DNA: TGTGCCTGGAGTTTATGGGAGGGATCGGGGATGAACACTGAAGCTTTCTTT. Translating it yields CAWSLWEGSGMNTEAFF.

The J gene is TRBJ2-1, the V gene TRBV11-2; D possibly uses TRBD1 or TRBD2 (6 bases each). The CDR3 is 15 residues long. The V gene's germline CDR1 is SGHAT and CDR2 FQNNGV. Trimming shortened V by 8 bases and J by 3 bases, and 17 bases separated the two germline ends. Written as DNA, the CDR3 is TGTGCCAGCTGTAGGGGGACTCGGAACTACAATGAGCAGTTCTTC. It yields the protein CASCRGTRNYNEQFF.

The CDR3 loop reads CASSLAGDNQPQHF. The CDR3 bases are TGTGCCAGCAGTTTAGCAGGAGACAATCAGCCCCAGCATTTT. V usage is TRBV28 and J usage is TRBJ1-5; D is unresolved. The germline V gene has CDR1 MDHEN and CDR2 SYDVKM. Trimming shortened V by 2 bases and J by 3 bases, and 8 bases separated the two germline ends. This CDR3 has 14 residues.

DNA for the CDR3: TGTGCCAGCAGTTTCCTGACAGGGAAGGGTGAAAAACTGTTTTTT. This sequence encodes CASSFLTGKGEKLFF. The chain combines TRBV28 with TRBJ1-4; TRBD1 matches at 7 bases. The CDR3 is 15 residues long. The V segment lost 3 bases and the J segment 7 bases; nucleotides outside the gene matches: 8. Germline-derived CDR1 and CDR2 are MDHEN and SYDVKM.

This CDR3 is CASSKRKDGGWEKLFF. The CDR3 DNA follows: TGTGCCAGCAGTAAAAGGAAGGACGGGGGCTGGGAAAAACTGTTTTTT. The V call is TRBV7-9, the J call TRBJ1-4; a weak D match, TRBD1 (6 bases). This CDR3 comprises 16 residues. Germline V CDR1 and CDR2: SEHNR, FQNEAQ (reference sequence). V was trimmed by 6 bases and J by 8 bases, leaving 22 bases between them.

The chain uses TRBV5-1 and TRBJ1-1; 8 bases are a match to TRBD1. CDR1 and CDR2 (germline): SGHRS, YFSETQ. The CDR3 contains 15 residues. V lost 2 bases, J lost 4 bases, and 7 bases stayed unmatched. CDR3 nucleotides: TGCGCCAGCAGCTTTTCACAGGGGGTCGCCACTGAAGCTTTCTTT. It specifies CASSFSQGVATEAFF.

In its sample, this clone was seen a few times. The CDR3 coding sequence is TGTGCCAGCAGCTTAGGCCAGGGGACCACAGATACGCAGTATTTT. It codes for CASSLGQGTTDTQYF. The genes are TRBV7-6 and TRBJ2-3; possibly TRBD1 for D (6 bases). Germline assignment: CDR1 SGHVS and CDR2 FNYEAQ. Trimming removed 1 base at V and 2 bases at J, with 10 bases between. This CDR3 comprises 15 residues.

The chain couples TRBV27 to TRBJ1-1; perhaps TRBD1 as D (5 bases). V lost 0 bases, J lost 5 bases, and 10 bases lay in between. Germline loops: CDR1 MNHEY, CDR2 SMNVEV (reference sequence). The CDR3 loop spans 14 amino acids. This CDR3 is CASSLSTGGTEAFF. In nucleotides, the CDR3 is TGTGCCAGCAGTTTATCTACAGGAGGAACTGAAGCTTTCTTT.

Only one count was recorded for this clone. The V gene is TRBV29-1, the J gene TRBJ1-1, with D perhaps TRBD1 (6 bases). This CDR3 region has 16 residues. Germline CDR1 reads SQVTM; CDR2 reads ANQGSEA. Trimming pared 2 bases from V and 1 base from J, leaving 17 bases between. CDR3 amino acids: CSVERPQGMGNTEAFF. The CDR3 DNA is TGCAGCGTTGAAAGACCACAGGGTATGGGGAACACTGAAGCTTTCTTT.